This T cell receptor beta chain is drawn from a study of response to subunit inactivated influenza vaccine. TCRdb recomputed calls from the RT-PCR reads with MiXCR, one row per CDR3 protein. The sample includes almost 250,000 distinct CDR3 sequences, more than 9% of them seen just once. Whole-study results and caveats: It was the authors' suggestion that each seasonal influenza vaccination recruits few new T cells.

The J segment lost 3 bases and the V segment lost 4 bases, leaving 12 bases of the junction unmatched. The CDR3 has 18 amino acids. CDR1 LGHDT and CDR2 YNNKEL come from the germline V gene (reference sequence). As to this clonotype: The antigen is undetermined.

The rearrangement joins TRBV3-1 to TRBJ2-3; TRBD1 matches 11 bases. Here the sequenced sample was non-naive T cells sorted from PBMCs, taken around 15 days before vaccination. The clonotype comes from a man aged 45 to 65 who received an inactivated influenza vaccine. Here the CDR3 reads CASSPNYGTGGKTDTQYF. The CDR3 DNA reads TGTGCCAGCAGCCCAAATTACGGGACAGGGGGGAAGACAGATACGCAGTATTTT.